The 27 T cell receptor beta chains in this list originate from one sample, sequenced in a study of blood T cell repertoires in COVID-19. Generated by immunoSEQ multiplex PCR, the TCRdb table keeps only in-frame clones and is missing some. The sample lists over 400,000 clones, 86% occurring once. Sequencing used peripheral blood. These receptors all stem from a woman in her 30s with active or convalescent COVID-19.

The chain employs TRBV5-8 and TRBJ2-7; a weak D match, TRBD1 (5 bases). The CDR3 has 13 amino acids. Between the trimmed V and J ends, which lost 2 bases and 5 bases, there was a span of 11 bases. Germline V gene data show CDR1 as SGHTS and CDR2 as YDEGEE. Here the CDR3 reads CASSFQGMDEQYF. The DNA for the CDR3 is TGTGCCAGCAGCTTCCAGGGAATGGACGAGCAGTACTTC.

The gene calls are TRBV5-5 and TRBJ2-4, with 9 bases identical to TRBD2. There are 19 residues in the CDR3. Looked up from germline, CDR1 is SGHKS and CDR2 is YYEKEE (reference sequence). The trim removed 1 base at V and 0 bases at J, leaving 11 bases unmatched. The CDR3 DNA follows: TGTGCCAGCAGCTTGAGGGTGGCGGGGGGGCCCCTAGCCAAAAACATTCAGTACTTC. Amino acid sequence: CASSLRVAGGPLAKNIQYF. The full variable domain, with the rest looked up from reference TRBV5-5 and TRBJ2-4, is DAGVTQSPTHLIKTRGQQVTLRCSPISGHKSVSWYQQVLGQGPQFIFQYYEKEERGRGNFPDRFSARQFPNYSSELNVNALLLGDSALYLCASSLRVAGGPLAKNIQYFGAGTRLSVL.

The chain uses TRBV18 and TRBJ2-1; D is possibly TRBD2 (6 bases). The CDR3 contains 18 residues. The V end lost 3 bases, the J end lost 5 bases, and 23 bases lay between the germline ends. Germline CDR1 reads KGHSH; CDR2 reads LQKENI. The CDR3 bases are TGTGCCAGCTCACCGTCTATGATATCGGCTAGCGCAAACAATGAGCAGTTCTTC. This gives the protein CASSPSMISASANNEQFF.

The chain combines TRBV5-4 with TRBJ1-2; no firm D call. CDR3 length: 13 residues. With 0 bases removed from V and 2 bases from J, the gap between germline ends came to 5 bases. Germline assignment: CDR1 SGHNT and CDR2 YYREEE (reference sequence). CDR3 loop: CASSLDGNYGYTF. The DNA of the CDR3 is TGTGCCAGCAGCTTGGACGGGAACTATGGCTACACCTTC.

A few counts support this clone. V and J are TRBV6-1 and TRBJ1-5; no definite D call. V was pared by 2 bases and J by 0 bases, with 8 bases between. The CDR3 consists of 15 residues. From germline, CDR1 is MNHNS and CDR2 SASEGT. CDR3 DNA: TGTGCCAGCAGTGAATCGCGCATTAGCAATCAGCCCCAGCATTTT. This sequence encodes CASSESRISNQPQHF.

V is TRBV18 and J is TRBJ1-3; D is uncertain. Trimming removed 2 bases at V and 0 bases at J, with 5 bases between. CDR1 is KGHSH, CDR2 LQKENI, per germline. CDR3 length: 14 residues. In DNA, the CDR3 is TGTGCCAGCTCACCAGGACTCTCTGGAAACACCATATATTTT. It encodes CASSPGLSGNTIYF.

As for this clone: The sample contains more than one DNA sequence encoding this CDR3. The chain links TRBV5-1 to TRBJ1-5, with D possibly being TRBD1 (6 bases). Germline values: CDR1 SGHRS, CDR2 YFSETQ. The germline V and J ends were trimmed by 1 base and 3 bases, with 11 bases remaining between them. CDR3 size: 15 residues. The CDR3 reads CASSLSGASNQPQHF. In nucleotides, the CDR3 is TGCGCCAGCAGCTTGTCAGGGGCGTCCAATCAGCCCCAGCATTTT.

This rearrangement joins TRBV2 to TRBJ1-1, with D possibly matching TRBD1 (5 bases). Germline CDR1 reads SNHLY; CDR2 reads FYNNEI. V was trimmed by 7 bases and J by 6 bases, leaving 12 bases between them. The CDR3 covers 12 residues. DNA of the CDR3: TGTGCCAGCAATACAGGAATCTCTGAAGCTTTCTTT. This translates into CASNTGISEAFF.

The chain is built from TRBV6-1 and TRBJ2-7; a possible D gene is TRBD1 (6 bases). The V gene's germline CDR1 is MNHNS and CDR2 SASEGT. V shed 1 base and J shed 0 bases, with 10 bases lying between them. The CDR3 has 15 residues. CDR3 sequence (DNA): TGTGCCAGCAGTGAAGTGACAGGTCTCTCCTACGAGCAGTACTTC. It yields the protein CASSEVTGLSYEQYF.

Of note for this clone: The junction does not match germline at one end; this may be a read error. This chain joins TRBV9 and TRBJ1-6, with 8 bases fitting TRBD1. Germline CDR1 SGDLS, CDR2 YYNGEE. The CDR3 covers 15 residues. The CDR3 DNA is TGTGCCAGCGCGCCAGGGGGCGGGTATAGTTCACCCCTCCACTTT. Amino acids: CASAPGGGYSSPLHF.

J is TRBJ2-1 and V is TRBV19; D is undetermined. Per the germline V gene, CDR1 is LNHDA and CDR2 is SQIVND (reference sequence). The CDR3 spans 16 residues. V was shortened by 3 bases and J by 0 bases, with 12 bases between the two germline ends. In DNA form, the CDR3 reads TGTGCCAGTAGTATGGTCGCTTCCAGCTCCTACAATGAGCAGTTCTTC. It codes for CASSMVASSSYNEQFF.

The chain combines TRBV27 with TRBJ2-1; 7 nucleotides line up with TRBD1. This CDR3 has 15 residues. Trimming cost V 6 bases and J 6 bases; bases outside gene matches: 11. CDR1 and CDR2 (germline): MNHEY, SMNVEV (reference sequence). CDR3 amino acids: CASSSIHRGSNEQFF. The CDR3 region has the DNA TGTGCCAGCAGCTCTATCCACAGGGGTTCCAATGAGCAGTTCTTC.

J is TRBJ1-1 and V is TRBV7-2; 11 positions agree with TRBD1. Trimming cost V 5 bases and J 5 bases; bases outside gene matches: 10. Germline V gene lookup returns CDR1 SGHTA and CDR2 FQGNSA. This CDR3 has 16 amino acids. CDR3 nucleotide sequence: TGTGCCAGCAGCCCAAGGACAGGGGGCCTAAGAACTGAAGCTTTCTTT. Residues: CASSPRTGGLRTEAFF.

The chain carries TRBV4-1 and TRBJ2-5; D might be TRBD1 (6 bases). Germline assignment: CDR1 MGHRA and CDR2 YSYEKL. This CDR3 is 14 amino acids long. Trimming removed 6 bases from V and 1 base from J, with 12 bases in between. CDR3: CASSPGTLQETQYF. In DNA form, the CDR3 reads TGCGCCAGCAGTCCCGGGACACTCCAAGAGACCCAGTACTTC.

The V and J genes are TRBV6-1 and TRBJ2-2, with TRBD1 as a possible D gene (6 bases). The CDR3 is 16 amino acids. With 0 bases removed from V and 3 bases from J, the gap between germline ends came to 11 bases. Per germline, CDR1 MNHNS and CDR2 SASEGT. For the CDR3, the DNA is TGTGCCAGCAGTGAAGCGGTGGGACACTACACCGGGGAGCTGTTTTTT. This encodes CASSEAVGHYTGELFF.

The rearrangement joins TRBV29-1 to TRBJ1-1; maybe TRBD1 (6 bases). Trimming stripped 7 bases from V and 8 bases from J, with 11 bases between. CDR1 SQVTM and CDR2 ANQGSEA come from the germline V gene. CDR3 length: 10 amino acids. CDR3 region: CSAKTGEAFF. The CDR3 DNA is TGCAGCGCCAAGACAGGCGAAGCTTTCTTT.

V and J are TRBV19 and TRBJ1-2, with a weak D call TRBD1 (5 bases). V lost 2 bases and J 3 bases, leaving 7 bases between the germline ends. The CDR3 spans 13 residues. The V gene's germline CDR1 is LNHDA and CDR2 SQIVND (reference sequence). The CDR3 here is CASSIQGYYGYTF. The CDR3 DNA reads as TGTGCCAGTAGTATACAGGGATACTATGGCTACACCTTC.

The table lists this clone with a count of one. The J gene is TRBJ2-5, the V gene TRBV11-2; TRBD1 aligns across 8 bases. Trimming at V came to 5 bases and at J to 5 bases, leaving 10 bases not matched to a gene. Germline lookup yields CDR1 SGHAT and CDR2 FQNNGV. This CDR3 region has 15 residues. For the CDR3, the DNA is TGTGCCAGCAGCAGACCCCAGGGGGCGCGGGAGACCCAGTACTTC. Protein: CASSRPQGARETQYF.

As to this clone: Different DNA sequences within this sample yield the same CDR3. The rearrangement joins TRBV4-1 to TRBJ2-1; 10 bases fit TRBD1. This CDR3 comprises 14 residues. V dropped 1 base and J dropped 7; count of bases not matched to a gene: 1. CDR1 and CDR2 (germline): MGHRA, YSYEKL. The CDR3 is CASSQVGQGNEQFF. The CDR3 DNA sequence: TGCGCCAGCAGCCAAGTGGGACAGGGGAATGAGCAGTTCTTC.

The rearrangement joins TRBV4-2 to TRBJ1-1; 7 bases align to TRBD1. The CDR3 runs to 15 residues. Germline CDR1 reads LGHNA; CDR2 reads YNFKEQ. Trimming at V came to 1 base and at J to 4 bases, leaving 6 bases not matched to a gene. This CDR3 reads CASSQVIGGGTEAFF. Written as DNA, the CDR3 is TGTGCCAGCAGCCAAGTTATAGGGGGCGGCACTGAAGCTTTCTTT.

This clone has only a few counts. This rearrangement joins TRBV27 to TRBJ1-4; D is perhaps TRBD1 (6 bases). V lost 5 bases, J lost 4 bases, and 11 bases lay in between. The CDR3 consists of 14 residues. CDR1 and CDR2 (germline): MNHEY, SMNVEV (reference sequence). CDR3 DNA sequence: TGTGCCAGCAGTGCAGGGGTGGGTAATGAAAAACTGTTTTTT. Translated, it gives CASSAGVGNEKLFF. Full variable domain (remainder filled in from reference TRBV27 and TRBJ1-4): EAQVTQNPRYLITVTGKKLTVTCSQNMNHEYMSWYRQDPGLGLRQIYYSMNVEVTDKGDVPEGYKVSRKEKRNFPLILESPSPNQTSLYFCASSAGVGNEKLFFGSGTQLSVL.

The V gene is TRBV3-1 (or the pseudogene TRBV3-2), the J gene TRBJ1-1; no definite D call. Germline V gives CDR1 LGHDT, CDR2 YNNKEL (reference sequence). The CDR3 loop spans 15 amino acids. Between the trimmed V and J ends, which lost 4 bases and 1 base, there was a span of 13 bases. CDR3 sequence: CASSRGEGGNTEAFF. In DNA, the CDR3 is TGTGCCAGCAGCCGAGGAGAGGGCGGGAACACTGAAGCTTTCTTT.

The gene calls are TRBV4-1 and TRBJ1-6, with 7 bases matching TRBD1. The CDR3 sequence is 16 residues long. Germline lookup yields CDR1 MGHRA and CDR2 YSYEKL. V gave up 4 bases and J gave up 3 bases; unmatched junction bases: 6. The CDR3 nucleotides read TGCGCCAGCAGCCGAAAAGGGACAGACTATAATTCACCCCTCCACTTT. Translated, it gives CASSRKGTDYNSPLHF.

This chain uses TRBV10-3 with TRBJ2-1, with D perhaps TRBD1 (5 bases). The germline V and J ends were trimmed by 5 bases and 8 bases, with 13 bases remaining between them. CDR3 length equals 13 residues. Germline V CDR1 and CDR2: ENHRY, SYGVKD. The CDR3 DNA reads TGTGCCATCAGTACAACAGGCTCGGATGAGCAGTTCTTC. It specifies CAISTTGSDEQFF.

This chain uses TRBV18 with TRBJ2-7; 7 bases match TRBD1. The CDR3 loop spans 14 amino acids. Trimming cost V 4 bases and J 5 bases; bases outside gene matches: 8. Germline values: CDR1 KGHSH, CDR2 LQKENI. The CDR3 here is CASSQSRGPNEQYF. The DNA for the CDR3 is TGTGCCAGCTCACAATCTAGGGGGCCCAACGAGCAGTACTTC.

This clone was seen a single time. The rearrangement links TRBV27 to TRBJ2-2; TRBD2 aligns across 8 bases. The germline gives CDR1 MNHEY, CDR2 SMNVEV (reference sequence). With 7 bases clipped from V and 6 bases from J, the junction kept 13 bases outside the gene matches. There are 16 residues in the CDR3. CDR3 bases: TGTGCCAGCAAACGATCTCCAGCGGGAGTGGCCGGGGAGCTGTTTTTT. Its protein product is CASKRSPAGVAGELFF.

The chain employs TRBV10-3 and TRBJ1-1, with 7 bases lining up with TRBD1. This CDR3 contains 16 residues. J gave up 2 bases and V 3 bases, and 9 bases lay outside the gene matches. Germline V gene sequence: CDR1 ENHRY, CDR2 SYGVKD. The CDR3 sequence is CAISELQGRFNTEAFF. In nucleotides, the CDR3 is TGTGCCATCAGTGAACTACAGGGGCGGTTTAACACTGAAGCTTTCTTT.